Given below is one T cell receptor beta chain in context. The target antigen is unknown. These data come from a study of graft-versus-host responses after intestinal transplantation. Overall study findings and caveats: Early after transplant, HvG clones declined as circulating GvH clones peaked. GvH clones surfaced in recipient marrow, some emerging earlier in ileum or blood.

From germline, CDR1 is SGHTA and CDR2 FQGNSA. Trimming removed 1 base from V and 2 bases from J, with 12 bases in between. The CDR3 runs 15 residues. Measured with immunoSEQ multiplex PCR; TCRdb has only the in-frame clones, and not every one. The data hold approximately 74,000 clones, with around 92% observed a single time. The receptor's source is a human patient who received an intestinal transplant, so some T cells may come from the graft donor. This chain joins TRBV7-2 and TRBJ2-7; tentatively, D is TRBD2 (7 bases). The sequences come from PBMCs, collected 98 days after intestinal transplantation. CDR3 residues: CASSLVTRGPYEQYF. As DNA, the CDR3 is TGTGCCAGCAGCTTAGTTACGCGGGGGCCCTACGAGCAGTACTTC.